This T cell receptor (beta chain) was obtained from a study of somatic mutations in cytotoxic T cells in rheumatoid arthritis. Whole-study results and caveats: Expanded CD8+ clones had unknown antigen targets.

With regard to this clone: Its target is not known.

The V and J ends lost 4 bases and 1 base, in that order; junction bases with no gene match: 3. Germline CDR1 and CDR2: MNHEY and SMNVEV (reference sequence). The CDR3 totals 15 residues. Both CD4+ and CD8+ cells were separated through positive magnetic bead selection, and their purity was verified using flow cytometry. Sequencing was performed with immunoSEQ multiplex PCR; in TCRdb, only in-frame clones are kept and a portion is missing. The data hold 35,000 to 45,000 clones, with about 80% observed a single time. This chain links TRBV27 with TRBJ2-3; 9 nucleotides line up with TRBD2. Sample: CD8+ T cells sorted from blood. The TCR sequence derives from a man aged 35-49 years in good health. Here the CDR3 reads CASSYSGRGTDTQYF. DNA for the CDR3: TGTGCCAGCAGTTATAGCGGGAGAGGCACAGATACGCAGTATTTT.